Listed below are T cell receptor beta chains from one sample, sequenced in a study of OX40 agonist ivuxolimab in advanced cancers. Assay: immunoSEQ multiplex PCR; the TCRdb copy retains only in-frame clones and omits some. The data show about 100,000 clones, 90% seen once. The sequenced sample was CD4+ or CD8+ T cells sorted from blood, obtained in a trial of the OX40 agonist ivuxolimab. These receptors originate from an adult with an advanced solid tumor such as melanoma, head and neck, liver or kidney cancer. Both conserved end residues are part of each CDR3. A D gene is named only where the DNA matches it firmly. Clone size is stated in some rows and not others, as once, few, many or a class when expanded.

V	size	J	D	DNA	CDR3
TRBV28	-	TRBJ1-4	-	TGTGCCAGCAGTCCTATTTCGGCTAATGAAAAACTGTTTTTT	CASSPISANEKLFF
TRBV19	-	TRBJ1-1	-	TGTGCCAGTAGTATATCGCAGGTCATGAACACTGAAGCTTTCTTT	CASSISQVMNTEAFF
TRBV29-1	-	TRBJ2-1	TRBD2	TGCAGCGTGACCACGGGGAGGGAGGTAGCCCCGGGTGAGCAGTTCTTC	CSVTTGREVAPGEQFF
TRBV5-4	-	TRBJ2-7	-	TGTGCCAGCAGCCACCCGCGAATGAGCGAGCAGTACTTC	CASSHPRMSEQYF
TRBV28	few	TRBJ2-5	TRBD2	TGTGCCGGGTCTGAAGCGGGATTCGAGACCCAGTACTTC	CAGSEAGFETQYF
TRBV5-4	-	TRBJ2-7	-	TGTGCCAGCAGCTTGGGCAGGGGCAACTACGAGCAGTACTTC	CASSLGRGNYEQYF
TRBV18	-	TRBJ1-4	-	TGTGCCAGCTCACCTGGACAGCCCGCAACTAATGAAAAACTGTTTTTT	CASSPGQPATNEKLFF
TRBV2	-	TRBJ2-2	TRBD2	TGTGCCAGCAGTAAACGTCTAGCGGGAACCGGGGAGCTGTTTTTT	CASSKRLAGTGELFF
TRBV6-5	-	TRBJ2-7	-	TGTGCCAGCAGTTACACTTGGACAGACTCCTACGAGCAGTACTTC	CASSYTWTDSYEQYF
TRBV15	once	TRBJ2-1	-	TGTGCCACCAGCAGACAGGGAAGCTCCTACAATGAGCAGTTCTTC	CATSRQGSSYNEQFF
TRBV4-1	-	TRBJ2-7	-	TGCGCCAGCAGCCGCCAGGGCGGGCGCTCCTACGAGCAGTACTTC	CASSRQGGRSYEQYF
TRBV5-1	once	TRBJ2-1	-	TGCGCCAGCAGCTTGTGGGGGGCCTTAAATGAGCAGTTCTTC	CASSLWGALNEQFF
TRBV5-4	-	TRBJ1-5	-	TGTGCCAGCAGCTTTCTCGGTCAGCCCCAGCATTTT	CASSFLGQPQHF